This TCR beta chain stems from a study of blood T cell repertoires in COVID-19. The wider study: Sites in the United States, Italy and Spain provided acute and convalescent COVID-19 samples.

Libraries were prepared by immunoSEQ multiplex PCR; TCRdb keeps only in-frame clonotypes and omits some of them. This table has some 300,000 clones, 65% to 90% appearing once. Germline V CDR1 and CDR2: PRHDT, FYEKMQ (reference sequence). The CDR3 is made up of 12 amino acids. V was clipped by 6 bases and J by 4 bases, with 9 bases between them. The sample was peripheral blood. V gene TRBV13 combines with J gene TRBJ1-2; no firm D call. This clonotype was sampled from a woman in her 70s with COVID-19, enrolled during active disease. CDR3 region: CASSTVGYGYTF. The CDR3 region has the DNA TGTGCCAGCAGTACAGTGGGCTATGGCTACACCTTC.